These T cell receptor beta chains were read from a single sample in a study of blood T cell repertoires in COVID-19. Assay: immunoSEQ multiplex PCR; the TCRdb copy retains only in-frame clones and omits some. The top ten hold approximately 2% of the sample, which has 210,000 or so clones, less than 85% seen once. Sample: PBMCs or T cells enriched from blood (not recorded which). The receptors here all came from a man in his fifties or sixties who had recovered from COVID-19. The conserved cysteine and the conserved F or W are not part of the CDR3 here. Each record gives: CDR3 protein, V gene.

ASSPQLGVEEKLF	TRBV18
ASSVSGVSSYEQY	TRBV18
SVEEQGYEQY	TRBV29-1
ATSDPWGQGWDNEQF	TRBV24-1
ASSERASGGTDTQY	TRBV2
ASSQLSWVMDGRTDTQY	TRBV11-2
ASSWERATDTQY	TRBV6-5
ASGGGRGELF	TRBV7-8
ASRPEDRARSPLH	TRBV19
ASSFSDSPLH	TRBV11-3
ASSLGWARNTEAF	TRBV5-6
ASSPAGLTGELF	TRBV18
ATSVAGGRNEQF	TRBV15
ASSLRRGLGYGYT	TRBV5-6
ASSQSTGVEQY	TRBV11-3
ASSWGQGKVDTQY	TRBV5-1
ASSQIRGQPQH	TRBV7-9
ASSLDLGVIEQF	TRBV5-6
ASSLSSLMSTDTQY	TRBV27
ASSIPGLLGYT	TRBV19
ASSIGLAGVETQY	TRBV2
ASSGGPNYGYT	TRBV2
ASSFRSGGAGTGELF	TRBV7-2
ASSPRQEVNEKLF	TRBV18
ASSAEQGIWEKLF	TRBV2
ASSLVGVRETQY	TRBV5-6
ASSLAGSGNEQF	TRBV7-2
ASSATSGRQETQY	TRBV2
ASSEQGIHTGYT	TRBV7-9
ASSLGGQEVAQY	TRBV5-1
ASRLQVYGYT	TRBV2
ASSLRTRAGAGEQY	TRBV27
ASSSRTGSSYEQY	TRBV11-3
ASSQDSFQETQY	TRBV4-2
ASSPNMNTEAF	TRBV18
ASSTRTTSDTQY	TRBV11-3
ASSSGRFSGGAYYNEQF	TRBV6-2/TRBV6-3
ASSFRGTRNTEAF	TRBV11-2
ASSLTGGETEAF	TRBV19
ASSQDRAGIYEQY	TRBV3-1/TRBV3-2
AISDLVNRGRVPYEQY	TRBV10-3
ASSLLAGGPQETQY	TRBV11-2
ASSRGQGYSGNTIY	TRBV6-6
ASSGGGTEAF	TRBV2
ASSALAGGHTGELF	TRBV19
ATSDPTGGSEKLF	TRBV24-1
ASSEWTATNEKLF	TRBV7-9
ASSLVGGQPQH	TRBV7-9
ASRRQGSEAF	TRBV6-5
ASSMAASGNTGELF	TRBV5-1
ASSLDPPGAPYEQY	TRBV11-2
ASSLEGANTEAF	TRBV7-6
ASSVTPMNTEAF	TRBV10-2
AISTSGTSGDTQY	TRBV10-3
ASTKDRQGYEQY	TRBV6-5
ASSSGQGTEAF	TRBV5-1
ATSEGGLPQY	TRBV24-1
ASSLVREGANVLT	TRBV5-1
SVGGETFPVEQY	TRBV29-1